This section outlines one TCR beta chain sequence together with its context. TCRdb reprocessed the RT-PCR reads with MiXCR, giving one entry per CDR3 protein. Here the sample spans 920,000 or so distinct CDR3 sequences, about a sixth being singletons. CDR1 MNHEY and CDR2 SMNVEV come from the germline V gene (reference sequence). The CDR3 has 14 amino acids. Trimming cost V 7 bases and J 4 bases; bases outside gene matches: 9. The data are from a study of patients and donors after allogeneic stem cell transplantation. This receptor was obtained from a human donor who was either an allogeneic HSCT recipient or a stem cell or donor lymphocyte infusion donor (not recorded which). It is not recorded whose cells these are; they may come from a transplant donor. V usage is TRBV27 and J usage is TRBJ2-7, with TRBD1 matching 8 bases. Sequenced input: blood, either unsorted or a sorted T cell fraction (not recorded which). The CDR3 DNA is TGTGCCAGCAAGCAACAGGGGGTGATGTACGAGCAGTACTTC. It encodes CASKQQGVMYEQYF.